Listed here are 17 T cell receptor beta chains from one sample, sequenced in a study of cytomegalovirus exposure and HLA in healthy donors. The protocol was immunoSEQ multiplex PCR, while the TCRdb copy is restricted to in-frame clones and leaves out a portion. The data show some 240,000 clones, with approximately 86% seen just once and 1% to 1.5% held by the top ten. Sample: PBMCs. Receptors originate from a woman aged 30 to 39 in good health and CMV-seropositive.

This rearrangement joins TRBV7-2 to TRBJ1-2; TRBD1 might be the D (5 bases). V was cut by 5 bases and J by 8 bases, with 9 bases left in between. Germline V gives CDR1 SGHTA, CDR2 FQGNSA. The CDR3 has 11 residues. CDR3 nucleotide sequence: TGTGCCAGCAGCCAGGGATGGGGCTACACCTTC. Translation gives CASSQGWGYTF.

This rearrangement joins TRBV27 to TRBJ2-1, with 7 bases fitting TRBD2. V dropped 2 bases and J dropped 4; count of bases not matched to a gene: 2. The CDR3 runs to 14 residues. The germline CDR1 and CDR2 sequences are MNHEY and SMNVEV (reference sequence). This CDR3 reads CASSLGGGYNEQFF. In DNA, the CDR3 is TGTGCCAGCAGTTTAGGGGGGGGTTACAATGAGCAGTTCTTC.

Only one count was recorded for this clone. The rearrangement uses TRBV10-3 and TRBJ2-3; D perhaps matches TRBD1 (6 bases). V was trimmed by 3 bases and J by 3 bases, leaving 19 bases between them. The length of the CDR3 is 17 residues. The germline CDR1 and CDR2 sequences are ENHRY and SYGVKD. CDR3 bases: TGTGCCATCAGTGACGAAATACGACAGGCTTCAACAGATACGCAGTATTTT. Amino acids: CAISDEIRQASTDTQYF.

Here the CDR3 DNA reads TGCGCCAGCAGCCTGGACGCGGACAGCAGTGCAACTAATGAAAAACTGTTTTTT. This gives the protein CASSLDADSSATNEKLFF. The rearrangement joins TRBV5-1 to TRBJ1-4; possible D gene TRBD1, 6 bases. CDR1 SGHRS and CDR2 YFSETQ come from the germline V gene. The CDR3 consists of 18 residues. V was shortened by 4 bases and J by 0 bases, with 19 bases between the two germline ends.

This clone was found a few times. The chain is built from TRBV18 and TRBJ1-5; 8 positions match TRBD1. V shed 4 bases and J 2 bases; nucleotides not matched to a gene: 10. The CDR3 is made up of 17 amino acids. CDR1 is KGHSH and CDR2 is LQKENI in the germline V gene. Here the CDR3 reads CASSLGQGAGRNQPQHF. For the CDR3, the DNA is TGTGCCAGCTCACTCGGGCAGGGGGCGGGACGCAATCAGCCCCAGCATTTT.

The chain uses TRBV5-1 and TRBJ1-2; D is perhaps TRBD1 (5 bases). The CDR3 has 14 amino acids. V lost 0 bases to trimming and J lost 4 bases, with 10 bases between them. Per germline, CDR1 SGHRS and CDR2 YFSETQ. The CDR3, as DNA: TGCGCCAGCAGCTTGGGGACACTAGCCTATGGCTACACCTTC. Translating gives CASSLGTLAYGYTF.

The chain employs TRBV5-1 and TRBJ2-7, with TRBD2 matching 8 bases. The CDR3 extends over 15 amino acids. Trimming cost V 5 bases and J 0 bases; bases outside gene matches: 7. From germline, CDR1 is SGHRS and CDR2 YFSETQ. CDR3 sequence (DNA): TGCGCCAGCAGAGGACTAGCCTTCATCTCCTACGAGCAGTACTTC. It encodes CASRGLAFISYEQYF.

This chain joins TRBV6-5 and TRBJ1-1; D unclear. The CDR3 runs to 14 residues. The germline V gene has CDR1 MNHEY and CDR2 SVGAGI. Trimming took off 5 bases at V and 0 bases at J, with 10 bases between the two ends. CDR3 loop: CASSGRFMNTEAFF. In DNA form, the CDR3 reads TGTGCCAGCAGTGGTAGATTTATGAACACTGAAGCTTTCTTT.

V gene TRBV10-1 combines with J gene TRBJ2-1; tentatively, D is TRBD1 (6 bases). Germline loops: CDR1 WNHNN, CDR2 SYGVQD (reference sequence). V gave up 4 bases and J gave up 9 bases, with 13 bases separating them. The CDR3 extends over 13 amino acids. The CDR3 nucleotides read TGCGCCAGCAGTGTCGCAGGGGACGGTGAGCAGTTCTTC. Translating it yields CASSVAGDGEQFF.

The chain uses TRBV29-1 and TRBJ2-3, with 16 bases matching TRBD2. The length of the CDR3 is 16 residues. CDR1 is SQVTM, CDR2 ANQGSEA, per germline. Trimming took 7 bases from V and 4 from J; bases not matched to a gene: 8. The CDR3 bases are TGCAGCGCTGGGACTAGCGGGAGGGCCTTTGCAGATACGCAGTATTTT. It translates to CSAGTSGRAFADTQYF.

The rearrangement links TRBV28 to TRBJ1-2; TRBD1 aligns across 8 bases. With 6 bases clipped from V and 4 bases from J, the junction kept 19 bases outside the gene matches. CDR1 MDHEN and CDR2 SYDVKM come from the germline V gene. The CDR3 runs to 18 residues. The CDR3 here is CASSVLGLWGTGGYGYTF. CDR3 DNA: TGTGCCAGCAGCGTTTTGGGCCTTTGGGGCACAGGGGGCTATGGCTACACCTTC.

The rearrangement links TRBV19 to TRBJ2-7, with 9 bases identical to TRBD2. The CDR3 extends over 15 amino acids. Germline values: CDR1 LNHDA, CDR2 SQIVND (reference sequence). The ends lost 1 base at V and 4 bases at J; junction bases unmatched: 5. The CDR3 spells CASSIGLAGAYEQYF. CDR3 nucleotide sequence: TGTGCCAGTAGTATAGGGTTAGCGGGAGCTTACGAGCAGTACTTC.

V and J are TRBV5-1 and TRBJ2-7, with 7 bases identical to TRBD2. The CDR3 totals 16 residues. The germline CDR1 and CDR2 sequences are SGHRS and YFSETQ. After removal of 4 bases from V and 0 bases from J, the junction contained 10 bases not matched to a gene. The CDR3, as DNA: TGCGCCAGCAGCCTCGATCTAGCGGCGGTCTCCTACGAGCAGTACTTC. Its protein product is CASSLDLAAVSYEQYF.

This clone was seen a handful of times. The chain couples TRBV6-5 to TRBJ1-2, with D maybe TRBD1 (6 bases). Germline CDR1 and CDR2: MNHEY and SVGAGI. The V and J ends lost 7 bases and 1 base respectively, with 10 bases between them. The CDR3 has 13 residues. The chain's CDR3 is CASKTDSNYGYTF. The CDR3 region has the DNA TGTGCCAGCAAAACGGACAGTAACTATGGCTACACCTTC.

This clone showed up just once. The CDR3 DNA follows: TGCAGCACCCGGACTGATCCCTACGAGCAGTACTTC. Translated: CSTRTDPYEQYF. The chain combines TRBV29-1 with TRBJ2-7, with D possibly TRBD2 on 5 matching bases. The V gene lost 8 bases and the J gene lost 2 bases, with 13 bases spanning the gap. The germline V gene has CDR1 SQVTM and CDR2 ANQGSEA. This CDR3 region has 12 residues.

The J gene is TRBJ2-7, the V gene TRBV5-1, with 11 bases fitting TRBD2. The CDR3 covers 15 residues. V gave up 5 bases and J gave up 3 bases; unmatched junction bases: 7. Germline-derived CDR1 and CDR2 are SGHRS and YFSETQ. In DNA, the CDR3 is TGCGCCAGCAGTCCCGGGACTAGCGGATTCTACGAGCAGTACTTC. It codes for CASSPGTSGFYEQYF.

The J gene is TRBJ1-4, the V gene TRBV27; 7 bases agree with TRBD1. The CDR3 consists of 13 residues. Trimming removed 5 bases from V and 6 bases from J; junction bases left unmatched: 3. CDR1 is MNHEY and CDR2 is SMNVEV in the germline V gene (reference sequence). CDR3 loop: CASSLGTDEKLFF. The CDR3 bases are TGTGCCAGCAGTCTCGGGACAGATGAAAAACTGTTTTTT.